The 7 T cell receptor beta chains below come from one sample, sequenced in a study of regulatory T cells in long-lasting Graves disease. Time point here: newly diagnosed GD, antithyroid drugs for less than 3 months. There was RNA extracted from PBMCs, and the TCR library was made from it. Building the TCR beta libraries relied on iRepertoire HTBI primers, and CDR3 regions underwent Arm-PCR. MiXCR, run by TCRdb on the multiplex PCR reads, gives a single entry per CDR3 protein. The sample records hundreds of thousands of distinct CDR3 sequences, approximately 15% being singletons. This sample was shared with a second study, whose subject was T cells in Graves' hyperthyroidism and ophthalmopathy.

Material: peripheral blood mononuclear cells (PBMCs), obtained at new diagnosis, from a patient treated with antithyroid drugs. These TCRs come from a woman in her twenties or thirties with Graves disease.

This clonotype was detected many times. V usage is TRBV6-5 and J usage is TRBJ1-5; D unresolved. The CDR3 has 17 amino acids. Germline V CDR1 and CDR2: MNHEY, SVGAGI. Trimming stripped 0 bases from V and 0 bases from J, with 12 bases between. This chain's CDR3 is CASSYSGVRSSNQPQHF. The CDR3 DNA follows: TGTGCCAGCAGTTACTCTGGGGTTAGATCTAGCAATCAGCCCCAGCATTTT.

The rearrangement links TRBV9 to TRBJ2-2; unclear D gene. V was shortened by 0 bases and J by 6 bases, with 6 bases between the two germline ends. Looked up from germline, CDR1 is SGDLS and CDR2 is YYNGEE. The CDR3 is made up of 13 amino acids. The CDR3 DNA sequence: TGTGCCAGCAGCGTAGAGAGAGCCGGGGAGCTGTTTTTT. Protein product: CASSVERAGELFF.

The chain couples TRBV5-1 to TRBJ2-7, with D maybe TRBD2 (5 bases). The V gene lost 4 bases and the J gene lost 6 bases, with 14 bases spanning the gap. This CDR3 is 13 amino acids long. Germline lookup yields CDR1 SGHRS and CDR2 YFSETQ. The CDR3 protein is CASSPDIAPEQYF. DNA of the CDR3: TGCGCCAGCAGCCCCGACATAGCGCCCGAGCAGTACTTC.

This clonotype was picked up a small number of times. This chain connects TRBV20-1 to TRBJ2-6; D may correspond to TRBD1 or TRBD2 (5 bases each). The CDR3 loop spans 13 amino acids. Germline V gene lookup returns CDR1 DFQATT and CDR2 SNEGSKA (reference sequence). The CDR3 DNA follows: TGCGGGGTTGGGGGCTCTGGGGCCAACGTCCTGACTTTC. It specifies CGVGGSGANVLTF.

This clonotype was seen more than once but under ten times. The genes are TRBV30 and TRBJ2-3, with D possibly matching TRBD2 (6 bases). CDR3 length: 14 amino acids. Trimming took off 1 base at V and 4 bases at J, with 12 bases between the two ends. Per germline, CDR1 GTSNPN and CDR2 SVGIG (reference sequence). The CDR3 protein is CAWSGGGMADTQYF. The CDR3 coding sequence is TGTGCCTGGAGTGGGGGCGGGATGGCAGATACGCAGTATTTT. The whole variable domain, filled in from reference TRBV30 and TRBJ2-3, reads SQTIHQWPATLVQPVGSPLSLECTVEGTSNPNLYWYRQAAGRGLQLLFYSVGIGQISSEVPQNLSASRPQDRQFILSSKKLLLSDSGFYLCAWSGGGMADTQYFGPGTRLTVL.

This clonotype was detected many times. CDR3 sequence: CASSQGPRAGEQFF. CDR3 coding DNA: TGTGCCAGCAGCCAAGGCCCGAGAGCTGGTGAGCAGTTCTTC. V is TRBV7-6 and J is TRBJ2-1, with D hard to call. This CDR3 comprises 14 residues. With 5 bases removed from V and 9 bases from J, the gap between germline ends came to 17 bases. Germline loops: CDR1 SGHVS, CDR2 FNYEAQ.

This clonotype came up a few times. The chain is built from TRBV6-1 and TRBJ1-1; D gene uncertain. CDR1 MNHNS and CDR2 SASEGT come from the germline V gene. This CDR3 region has 14 residues. V was pared by 6 bases and J by 0 bases, with 11 bases between. CDR3 region: CASRLTELNTEAFF. The CDR3 nucleotides read TGTGCCAGCAGATTGACGGAATTGAACACTGAAGCTTTCTTT.